These 19 T cell receptor beta chains came from one sample sequenced in a study of T cell responses to AZD1222 COVID-19 vaccine. TCRdb's table, derived via immunoSEQ multiplex PCR, lists solely in-frame clones and lacks some. The sample records tens of thousands of clones, about nine tenths being singletons. The sequences come from peripheral blood, collected on day 0 of AZD1222 vaccination. The receptors shown here come from an adult in good health.

V and J are TRBV5-1 and TRBJ2-7; D unclear. The V end lost 4 bases, the J end lost 5 bases, and 13 bases lay between the germline ends. CDR3 size: 13 residues. CDR1 is SGHRS and CDR2 is YFSETQ in the germline V gene. CDR3 sequence (DNA): TGCGCCAGCAGCCTTCCCCCTAGGGACGAGCAGTACTTC. Translation: CASSLPPRDEQYF.

The chain combines TRBV7-8 with TRBJ1-5; tentative D call: TRBD1 (6 bases). Germline CDR1 and CDR2: SGHVS and FQNEAQ. With 1 base removed from V and 3 bases from J, the gap between germline ends came to 19 bases. This CDR3 spans 18 amino acids. The CDR3 sequence is CASSLGPRNRDDNQPQHF. CDR3 DNA: TGTGCCAGCAGCTTAGGGCCCCGGAACAGGGATGACAATCAGCCCCAGCATTTT.

The chain's CDR3 is CASSLDGEYEQYF. The CDR3 nucleotides read TGTGCCAGCAGCCTGGACGGAGAGTACGAGCAGTACTTC. The chain links TRBV6-6 to TRBJ2-7; the D is unclear. Germline CDR1 MNHNY, CDR2 SVGAGI (reference sequence). CDR3 size: 13 residues. The V and J ends lost 6 bases and 4 bases respectively, with 13 bases between them.

The J gene is TRBJ1-1, the V gene TRBV28, with TRBD1 identical over 7 bases. The CDR3 is made up of 13 amino acids. The V and J ends lost 6 bases and 2 bases, in that order; junction bases with no gene match: 3. CDR1 MDHEN and CDR2 SYDVKM come from the germline V gene. CDR3 region: CASRGQFNTEAFF. The CDR3 DNA reads as TGTGCCAGCAGGGGACAGTTTAACACTGAAGCTTTCTTT.

The rearrangement joins TRBV2 to TRBJ2-7; either TRBD1 or TRBD2 may supply D (5 bases each). The CDR3 totals 13 residues. The germline V and J ends were trimmed by 3 bases and 1 base, with 7 bases remaining between them. The germline CDR1 and CDR2 sequences are SNHLY and FYNNEI. The CDR3 DNA is TGTGCCAGCAGTGAGGGGGTGTCCTACGAGCAGTACTTC. Translating it yields CASSEGVSYEQYF.

This clone has just a few counts. This chain links TRBV6-5 with TRBJ1-4, with D maybe TRBD1 (5 bases). The CDR3 is made up of 15 amino acids. Deletions cut 5 bases from V and 8 bases from J, with 18 bases between. Germline V gene lookup returns CDR1 MNHEY and CDR2 SVGAGI. This chain's CDR3 is CASSPASGGGEKLFF. CDR3 nucleotide sequence: TGTGCCAGCAGTCCCGCATCGGGGGGGGGAGAAAAACTGTTTTTT.

To note about this clone: The same CDR3 arises from other DNA sequences in this sample as well. The chain combines TRBV7-2 with TRBJ2-1; 7 bases agree with TRBD1. The CDR3 covers 15 residues. The germline gives CDR1 SGHTA, CDR2 FQGNSA. V dropped 0 bases and J dropped 7; count of bases not matched to a gene: 6. The CDR3 spells CASSLARGLGNEQFF. The CDR3 DNA is TGTGCCAGCAGCTTAGCCAGGGGGTTGGGGAATGAGCAGTTCTTC.

The rearrangement links TRBV7-3 to TRBJ2-3; possibly TRBD1 for D (5 bases). The CDR3 is 14 residues long. In germline, CDR1 is SGHTA, CDR2 FQGTGA. The V and J ends lost 7 bases and 0 bases respectively, with 11 bases between them. CDR3 in amino acids: CASNRQSSTDTQYF. CDR3 DNA sequence: TGTGCCAGCAACCGACAGTCTAGCACAGATACGCAGTATTTT.

V gene TRBV5-6 combines with J gene TRBJ2-7; D unclear. Germline CDR1 is SGHDT and CDR2 is YYEEEE. Trimming pared 7 bases from V and 0 bases from J, leaving 8 bases between. The CDR3 consists of 12 residues. The DNA of the CDR3 is TGTGCCAGCTCCCAGGCCTCCTACGAGCAGTACTTC. This sequence encodes CASSQASYEQYF.

The chain uses TRBV5-8 and TRBJ1-5, with 9 bases that match TRBD1. CDR3 size: 18 residues. The germline V gene has CDR1 SGHTS and CDR2 YDEGEE. V shed 0 bases and J 1 base; nucleotides not matched to a gene: 8. The CDR3 DNA reads TGTGCCAGCAGCTTGGGGGACAGGGCGTTATCCAGCAATCAGCCCCAGCATTTT. Translated, it gives CASSLGDRALSSNQPQHF.

This chain connects TRBV6-5 to TRBJ1-1; the D gene is possibly TRBD1 (5 bases). Trimming shortened V by 6 bases and J by 1 base, and 12 bases separated the two germline ends. CDR1 is MNHEY, CDR2 SVGAGI, per germline. The CDR3 is 14 amino acids. CDR3 coding DNA: TGTGCCAGCAGCCGCAGACAGCCGAACACTGAAGCTTTCTTT. This encodes CASSRRQPNTEAFF.

The J gene is TRBJ1-4, the V gene TRBV23-1, with unresolved D. TRBV23-1 falls under the ORF class, with uncertain function. This CDR3 is built from 16 residues. Trimming took off 2 bases at V and 2 bases at J, with 12 bases between the two ends. The CDR3 DNA is TGCGCCAGCAGTCAAGGTAGAAACGGGACTAATGAAAAACTGTTTTTT. This codes for CASSQGRNGTNEKLFF.

The V call is TRBV12-3 or TRBV12-4, the J call TRBJ1-2; unclear D gene. V lost 8 bases, J lost 1 base, and 11 bases lay in between. The CDR3 is 13 residues long. The CDR3 region is CASVPSDNYGYTF. CDR3 nucleotides: TGTGCCAGCGTCCCCTCCGATAACTATGGCTACACCTTC.

Worth noting for this clone: Other nucleotide sequences in the sample specify the same CDR3. The chain uses TRBV5-1 and TRBJ1-4; D is unresolved. The CDR3 consists of 15 residues. CDR1 is SGHRS and CDR2 is YFSETQ in the germline V gene. V was cut by 1 base and J by 1 base, with 8 bases left in between. This chain's CDR3 is CASSLSGVTNEKLFF. The CDR3 bases are TGCGCCAGCAGCTTGAGTGGGGTAACTAATGAAAAACTGTTTTTT.

The CDR3, as DNA: TGTGCCACCAGTGATGGTAGCGGGGGGGCCTACAATGAGCAGTTCTTC. It specifies CATSDGSGGAYNEQFF. The chain links TRBV24-1 to TRBJ2-1; 11 bases match TRBD2. This CDR3 comprises 16 residues. Germline values: CDR1 KGHDR, CDR2 SFDVKD. V trimming: 3 bases; J trimming: 2 bases; junction bases outside the gene matches: 2.

The chain uses TRBV18 and TRBJ2-7; unclear D gene. Trimming cost V 5 bases and J 3 bases, with 5 bases left between them. Germline V gene sequence: CDR1 KGHSH, CDR2 LQKENI. This CDR3 is 11 amino acids long. CDR3 sequence reads: CASSGYYEQYF. CDR3 nucleotide sequence: TGTGCCAGCTCAGGATACTACGAGCAGTACTTC. The variable domain in full, completed from reference TRBV18 and TRBJ2-7, reads NAGVMQNPRHLVRRRGQEARLRCSPMKGHSHVYWYRQLPEEGLKFMVYLQKENIIDESGMPKERFSAEFPKEGPSILRIQQVVRGDSAAYFCASSGYYEQYFGPGTRLTVT.

The rearrangement joins TRBV12-3 or TRBV12-4 to TRBJ2-7, with D possibly being TRBD2 (5 bases). The V and J ends lost 2 bases and 6 bases respectively, with 8 bases between them. The CDR3 covers 12 residues. The CDR3 bases are TGTGCCAGCAGTTTATCCCGGGGCGAGCAGTACTTC. Translated, it gives CASSLSRGEQYF.

V is TRBV15 and J is TRBJ1-5; no clear D. Germline CDR1 reads LNHNV; CDR2 reads YYDKDF (reference sequence). Trimming stripped 1 base from V and 7 bases from J, with 14 bases between. The CDR3 runs to 15 residues. The CDR3 is CATSRGPGVAQPQHF. For the CDR3, the DNA is TGTGCCACCAGCAGAGGGCCAGGAGTTGCGCAGCCCCAGCATTTT.

V gene TRBV3-1 (or the pseudogene TRBV3-2) combines with J gene TRBJ2-5; no reliable D call. This CDR3 has 15 amino acids. CDR1 and CDR2 from the germline V gene are LGHDT and YNNKEL (reference sequence). Trimming left V 1 base short and J 4 bases short, with 13 bases between. CDR3 coding DNA: TGTGCCAGCAGCCAAGGGGTCCTTCGAACAGAGACCCAGTACTTC. Residues: CASSQGVLRTETQYF.